The 24 T cell receptor beta chains below were found in one sample sequenced in a study of cytomegalovirus exposure and HLA in healthy donors. Using immunoSEQ multiplex PCR, the repertoire was profiled, and TCRdb retains in-frame clones only, with some absent. Among around 56,000 clones listed, roughly nine tenths were seen once. Sequencing was carried out using PBMCs. Receptors were obtained from a young woman in good health and CMV-seronegative.

The chain is built from TRBV7-2 and TRBJ2-6, with 8 bases that match TRBD2. This CDR3 region has 19 residues. CDR1 and CDR2 from the germline V gene are SGHTA and FQGNSA. J lost 2 bases, V lost 2 bases, and 11 bases had no gene match. CDR3 protein: CASSLFGYGRAPGANVLTF. The CDR3 DNA sequence: TGTGCCAGCAGCTTATTCGGTTACGGGAGGGCCCCTGGGGCCAACGTCCTGACTTTC.

This clone appeared once. The DNA of the CDR3 is TGTGCCAGCAGTGAAAGAACTAGCGGGAGAGTGTTCTTC. It codes for CASSERTSGRVFF. The V and J genes are TRBV6-1 and TRBJ2-1; 11 bases are a match to TRBD2. Germline lookup yields CDR1 MNHNS and CDR2 SASEGT. Germline trimming cut 2 bases from V and 15 bases from J; bases unmatched to any gene: 6. The CDR3 consists of 13 residues.

This chain links TRBV18 with TRBJ1-5; D perhaps matches TRBD1 (6 bases). This CDR3 region has 13 residues. Trimming stripped 8 bases from V and 2 bases from J, with 10 bases between. From germline, CDR1 is KGHSH and CDR2 LQKENI. CDR3 nucleotides: TGTGCCAGCCAATACAGGGGCAATCAGCCCCAGCATTTT. Its protein product is CASQYRGNQPQHF.

This chain connects TRBV6-1 to TRBJ1-1; 9 bases match TRBD1. The CDR3 is 12 amino acids. V lost 8 bases to trimming and J lost 9 bases; unmatched junction nucleotides: 7. Per germline, CDR1 MNHNS and CDR2 SASEGT. The DNA for the CDR3 is TGTGCCAGCTACGGACAGGGGCCTCAAGCTTTCTTT. As protein: CASYGQGPQAFF.

This clone was picked up a small number of times. The chain uses TRBV13 and TRBJ1-6, with D uncertain. The germline V and J ends were trimmed by 2 bases and 6 bases, with 11 bases remaining between them. Germline V gene sequence: CDR1 PRHDT, CDR2 FYEKMQ (reference sequence). The CDR3 runs 15 residues. This chain's CDR3 is CASSLLADLNSPLHF. CDR3 nucleotides: TGTGCCAGCAGCTTACTGGCGGATCTTAATTCACCCCTCCACTTT.

This clone came up a few times. The chain links TRBV5-6 to TRBJ2-5; 7 positions agree with TRBD2. The CDR3 consists of 16 residues. CDR1 and CDR2 (germline): SGHDT, YYEEEE. V trimming: 0 bases; J trimming: 5 bases; junction bases outside the gene matches: 10. The CDR3 DNA follows: TGTGCCAGCAGCTTGGCCGCAACACTCGGGAGGGAGACCCAGTACTTC. Translation gives CASSLAATLGRETQYF.

In DNA, the CDR3 is TGTGCCAGCAGGAGACTAGCGGACAATGAGCAGTTCTTC. As protein: CASRRLADNEQFF. The chain joins TRBV6-5 to TRBJ2-1, with TRBD2 matching over 9 bases. Germline V lookup: CDR1 MNHEY, CDR2 SVGAGI. Trimming at V came to 6 bases and at J to 5 bases, leaving 2 bases not matched to a gene. The CDR3 covers 13 residues.

The V gene is TRBV28, the J gene TRBJ2-5; D remains ambiguous. CDR1 is MDHEN and CDR2 is SYDVKM in the germline V gene. V was trimmed by 1 base and J by 2 bases, leaving 8 bases between them. CDR3 size: 14 residues. The CDR3 loop reads CASSLLSEQETQYF. As DNA, the CDR3 is TGTGCCAGCAGTTTATTGTCCGAGCAAGAGACCCAGTACTTC.

The chain recombines TRBV7-6 with TRBJ2-3, with D maybe TRBD1 (6 bases). This CDR3 spans 14 amino acids. Germline V gene sequence: CDR1 SGHVS, CDR2 FNYEAQ. V lost 3 bases and J lost 0, with 7 bases in between. CDR3 nucleotides: TGTGCCAGCAGCTTCGGACAGAGCACAGATACGCAGTATTTT. Translating it yields CASSFGQSTDTQYF.

The gene calls are TRBV28 and TRBJ1-5; a possible D gene is TRBD1 (5 bases). This CDR3 is 14 amino acids long. Germline V gene lookup returns CDR1 MDHEN and CDR2 SYDVKM. The ends were cut back, 1 base at V and 2 bases at J, with 6 bases in the middle. The CDR3 sequence is CASSLLQGNQPQHF. The CDR3 DNA follows: TGTGCCAGCAGTTTATTACAGGGCAATCAGCCCCAGCATTTT.

This chain links TRBV11-2 with TRBJ1-4; 10 positions match TRBD1. This CDR3 is built from 18 residues. The V gene end was trimmed by 6 bases and the J gene end by 0 bases; junction bases not matched to a gene: 10. From germline, CDR1 is SGHAT and CDR2 FQNNGV. CDR3 nucleotide sequence: TGTGCCAGCAGTCATCAAGGGACAGGGGACTCAACTAATGAAAAACTGTTTTTT. Translated, it gives CASSHQGTGDSTNEKLFF.

This clone appeared a single time. The V gene is TRBV2, the J gene TRBJ2-7, with D tentatively TRBD2 (6 bases). This CDR3 has 11 residues. Germline V CDR1 and CDR2: SNHLY, FYNNEI. Trimming took off 8 bases at V and 6 bases at J, with 11 bases between the two ends. This chain's CDR3 is CASGWGGEQYF. CDR3 nucleotide sequence: TGTGCCAGCGGATGGGGAGGCGAGCAGTACTTC.

The chain links TRBV6-5 to TRBJ1-2; 7 bases are a match to TRBD1. The CDR3 spans 14 residues. V lost 2 bases, J lost 3 bases, and 3 bases stayed unmatched. Germline loops: CDR1 MNHEY, CDR2 SVGAGI. The DNA of the CDR3 is TGTGCCAGCAGTTACCTTGGACAGGACTATGGCTACACCTTC. It is translated as CASSYLGQDYGYTF.

The chain recombines TRBV27 with TRBJ2-2; TRBD2 might be the D (6 bases). CDR1 and CDR2 from the germline V gene are MNHEY and SMNVEV (reference sequence). V was cut by 3 bases and J by 5 bases, with 10 bases left in between. This CDR3 is built from 14 residues. The CDR3 loop reads CASSFAGGTGELFF. DNA for the CDR3: TGTGCCAGCAGTTTCGCAGGAGGGACCGGGGAGCTGTTTTTT.

This chain joins TRBV14 and TRBJ1-6; D is unresolved. CDR3 length: 14 residues. Trimming pared 4 bases from V and 8 bases from J, leaving 12 bases between. Germline CDR1 is SGHDN and CDR2 is FVKESK. The CDR3 nucleotides read TGTGCCAGCAGCCCGCGTAGCCTCTATTCACCCCTCCACTTT. Translated: CASSPRSLYSPLHF.

The rearrangement joins TRBV9 to TRBJ2-7, with 9 bases identical to TRBD2. Germline CDR1 and CDR2: SGDLS and YYNGEE. The CDR3 covers 15 residues. Trimming cost V 4 bases and J 4 bases; bases outside gene matches: 9. The CDR3 region is CASSPRLADVYEQYF. DNA for the CDR3: TGTGCCAGCAGCCCCCGACTAGCGGATGTATACGAGCAGTACTTC.

The rearrangement joins TRBV5-5 to TRBJ1-2; 11 bases match TRBD1. CDR1 and CDR2 from the germline V gene are SGHKS and YYEKEE (reference sequence). J was trimmed by 3 bases and V by 4 bases; bases with no gene match: 5. This CDR3 spans 15 amino acids. In nucleotides, the CDR3 is TGTGCCAGCAGCACAGGACAGGGGGCTTACTATGGCTACACCTTC. Protein product: CASSTGQGAYYGYTF. Combining the CDR3 with reference TRBV5-5 and TRBJ1-2 gives the whole variable domain DAGVTQSPTHLIKTRGQQVTLRCSPISGHKSVSWYQQVLGQGPQFIFQYYEKEERGRGNFPDRFSARQFPNYSSELNVNALLLGDSALYLCASSTGQGAYYGYTFGSGTRLTVV.

The rearrangement joins TRBV2 to TRBJ1-2; D possibly corresponds to TRBD1 (5 bases). From germline, CDR1 is SNHLY and CDR2 FYNNEI. The CDR3 length is 17 residues. V dropped 0 bases and J dropped 1 base, with 15 bases sitting between them. The CDR3 DNA follows: TGTGCCAGCAGTGAAGCGCGGGGGGAGATACATAACTATGGCTACACCTTC. This codes for CASSEARGEIHNYGYTF.

V and J are TRBV7-2 and TRBJ2-1; 7 bases agree with TRBD2. Germline V CDR1 and CDR2: SGHTA, FQGNSA. The V segment lost 3 bases and the J segment 4 bases; nucleotides outside the gene matches: 12. This CDR3 contains 17 residues. The CDR3 is CASSLSELTSRYNEQFF. The CDR3 DNA follows: TGTGCCAGCAGCTTGTCCGAGTTGACTAGCCGATACAATGAGCAGTTCTTC. The variable domain in full, completed from reference TRBV7-2 and TRBJ2-1, reads GAGVSQSPSNKVTEKGKDVELRCDPISGHTALYWYRQSLGQGLEFLIYFQGNSAPDKSGLPSDRFSAERTGGSVSTLTIQRTQQEDSAVYLCASSLSELTSRYNEQFFGPGTRLTVL.

The chain links TRBV28 to TRBJ2-1, with a tentative D call TRBD1 (6 bases). Per the germline V gene, CDR1 is MDHEN and CDR2 is SYDVKM. The CDR3 extends over 15 amino acids. The V end lost 5 bases, the J end lost 2 bases, and 13 bases lay between the germline ends. The CDR3 is CASSRTVLAYNEQFF. CDR3 DNA: TGTGCCAGCAGTAGGACAGTACTGGCCTACAATGAGCAGTTCTTC.

The rearrangement joins TRBV19 to TRBJ2-3; TRBD2 agrees at 8 bases. The CDR3 sequence is 14 residues long. V lost 10 bases to trimming and J lost 4 bases; unmatched junction nucleotides: 10. Looked up from germline, CDR1 is LNHDA and CDR2 is SQIVND (reference sequence). The CDR3 DNA reads TGTGCCACTAATCGGGGGGGCGGATCAGATACGCAGTATTTT. This gives the protein CATNRGGGSDTQYF.

This clone was recorded only once. The genes are TRBV28 and TRBJ2-1; 7 bases map to TRBD2. The CDR3 covers 15 residues. CDR1 MDHEN and CDR2 SYDVKM come from the germline V gene. V dropped 7 bases and J dropped 3; count of bases not matched to a gene: 9. The CDR3 region has the DNA TGTGCCAGCAAGTTGGGGGGGGACCTCTACAATGAGCAGTTCTTC. This gives the protein CASKLGGDLYNEQFF.

The table lists this clone with a few counts. J is TRBJ1-1 and V is TRBV4-3, with D tentatively TRBD1 (5 bases). Trimming removed 5 bases at V and 0 bases at J, with 7 bases between. The CDR3 covers 13 residues. The germline V gene encodes CDR1 LGHNA and CDR2 YSLEER. The CDR3 is CASSRGMNTEAFF. The CDR3 nucleotides read TGCGCCAGCAGCAGGGGCATGAACACTGAAGCTTTCTTT.

There are a few counts of this clone. The chain employs TRBV9 and TRBJ2-5, with a possible D match to TRBD1 (5 bases). Germline V gene data show CDR1 as SGDLS and CDR2 as YYNGEE. The germline V and J ends were trimmed by 0 bases and 5 bases, with 14 bases remaining between them. The CDR3 consists of 15 residues. CDR3 nucleotides: TGTGCCAGCAGCGTAGGGGGCCGGAACGGGGAGACCCAGTACTTC. It encodes CASSVGGRNGETQYF.